This T cell receptor (beta chain) was identified during a study of T-cell memory formation after mild COVID-19. Regarding the study as a whole: Mostly located in CM and EM were contracting CD4+ clones, with contracting CD8+ clones located in EMRA. Pre-infection memory held some responding clones, suggesting pre-existing cross-reactive T cells responded. Later expanders leaned CD4+, whereas day 15 to 85 contracting clones were balanced CD4/CD8. The authors did not confirm SARS-CoV-2 specificity of second-wave clones peaking day 37.

With 12 bases clipped from V and 6 bases from J, the junction kept 7 bases outside the gene matches. The CDR3 has 13 residues. Looked up from germline, CDR1 is KGHDR and CDR2 is SFDVKD. This clonotype was observed a handful of times. As yet, its antigen is unknown. TCRdb called the 5' RACE reads again in MiXCR, with one record for every CDR3 protein. This table holds 300,000 to 400,000 distinct CDR3 sequences, more than 15% found once. The V and J genes are TRBV24-1 and TRBJ2-3, with TRBD1 identical over 11 bases. Sequencing input: PBMCs or a T cell subset sorted from them (not recorded which). This clonotype was sampled from a man younger than 35 who had mild COVID-19 (a few samples of this study predate the infection). Cell type and time point are not known. In nucleotides, the CDR3 is TGTGCCCGAGGGACAGGGGGAGGGGATACGCAGTATTTT. This encodes CARGTGGGDTQYF.